These T cell receptor beta chains were read from a single sample in a study of blood T cells in healthy people across ages. Each CDR3 protein gets one entry after TCRdb re-called the 5' RACE reads with MiXCR. The repertoire includes around 1,500,000 distinct CDR3 sequences, approximately 40% of them detected once, and 6.5% to 10% sits in the top ten. Sequenced: blood. Receptors originate from a woman between 18 and 29 years old in good health. Each CDR3 is given with its conserved first and last residue. The order of the fields is clone size, D gene, J gene, V gene, CDR3 protein, CDR3 DNA. A D gene is named only where the DNA matches it firmly. Expanded clones are given a class, and other clones once, few, many or no size at all.

few,.,TRBJ2-5,TRBV20-1,CSAREPLLQETQYF,TGCAGTGCTAGAGAACCCCTTTTACAAGAGACCCAGTACTTC
.,TRBD1,TRBJ1-4,TRBV18,CASSPRGQENEKLFF,TGTGCCAGCTCACCGCGCGGACAGGAGAATGAAAAACTGTTTTTT
few,.,TRBJ2-1,TRBV6-5,CASSYGRASSYNEQFF,TGTGCCAGCAGTTACGGAAGGGCAAGCTCCTACAATGAGCAGTTCTTC
.,.,TRBJ1-4,TRBV7-2,CASSSTGQIPEKLFF,TGTGCCAGCAGCTCCACGGGACAAATACCTGAAAAACTGTTTTTT
.,.,TRBJ2-5,TRBV20-1,CSARVMGAQGSQYF,TGCAGTGCTAGAGTGATGGGGGCTCAGGGGAGCCAGTACTTC
few,.,TRBJ2-5,TRBV20-1,CSARDGFGSTRETQYF,TGCAGTGCTAGAGATGGGTTCGGGAGTACGAGGGAGACCCAGTACTTC
.,TRBD1,TRBJ2-7,TRBV5-4,CASSGGQDSYEQYF,TGTGCCAGCAGCGGGGGACAGGACTCCTACGAGCAGTACTTC
few,.,TRBJ2-1,TRBV7-9,CASSPFPQQFF,TGTGCCAGCAGCCCCTTTCCGCAGCAGTTCTTC
.,.,TRBJ1-5,TRBV14,CSSSQSSGSNQPQHF,TGTTCCAGCAGCCAAAGTTCAGGGAGCAATCAGCCCCAGCATTTT
few,.,TRBJ2-1,TRBV20-1,CSAARTGDEQFF,TGCAGTGCTGCTAGGACTGGGGATGAGCAGTTCTTT
.,.,TRBJ1-2,TRBV10-3,CAISEIGGQRGYTF,TGTGCCATCAGTGAAATCGGGGGGCAGAGAGGCTACACCTTC
.,.,TRBJ1-1,TRBV6-5,CASRRSGLPGTEAFF,TGTGCCAGCAGACGAAGTGGTCTTCCGGGGACTGAAGCTTTCTTT
.,TRBD2,TRBJ2-5,TRBV27,CASSSRTSGGETQYF,TGTGCCAGCAGTTCCAGGACTAGCGGGGGAGAGACCCAGTACTTC
.,.,TRBJ1-5,TRBV27,CASSLGGAQPQHF,TGTGCCAGCAGTTTAGGGGGTGCTCAGCCCCAGCATTTT
.,TRBD1,TRBJ1-1,TRBV14,CASSPHLQGVGTEAFF,TGTGCCAGCAGCCCACACCTTCAGGGGGTCGGAACTGAAGCTTTCTTT
.,.,TRBJ2-3,TRBV12-3/TRBV12-4,CASSDLATKGSTDTQYF,TGTGCCAGCAGCGACCTAGCGACAAAGGGGTCCACAGATACGCAGTATTTT
.,TRBD2,TRBJ2-5,TRBV7-8,CASSPVTSGSETQYF,TGTGCCAGCAGCCCGGTGACTAGCGGGAGCGAGACCCAGTACTTC
.,.,TRBJ2-3,TRBV29-1,CSVDTFGGSRGSPDTQYF,TGCAGCGTTGATACCTTTGGGGGCTCGCGCGGGAGCCCAGATACGCAGTATTTT
.,.,TRBJ2-1,TRBV2,CASRHEVTYNEQFF,TGTGCCAGCAGGCACGAGGTAACCTACAATGAGCAGTTCTTC
few,TRBD1,TRBJ2-7,TRBV20-1,CSARGQGWIEQYF,TGCAGTGCCCGGGGACAGGGTTGGATCGAGCAGTACTTC
.,.,TRBJ2-1,TRBV11-1,CASSLVPDNEQFF,TGTGCCAGCAGCTTAGTCCCAGACAATGAGCAGTTCTTC
few,TRBD1,TRBJ1-2,TRBV3-1,CASSQALRTGGSYTF,TGTGCCAGCAGCCAAGCTTTACGGACAGGGGGTAGCTACACCTTC
.,TRBD2,TRBJ2-7,TRBV9,CASSPKRGDYEQYF,TGTGCCAGCAGCCCCAAGCGGGGGGACTACGAGCAGTACTTC
.,TRBD1,TRBJ1-2,TRBV12-3/TRBV12-4,CASSLQITGGGYTF,TGTGCCAGCAGTTTACAGATCACAGGGGGTGGCTACACCTTC
many,.,TRBJ1-2,TRBV12-3/TRBV12-4,CASSFGGAYGYTF,TGTGCCAGCAGTTTCGGCGGGGCCTATGGCTACACCTTC
.,.,TRBJ1-2,TRBV9,CASSSPYGGGNYGYTF,TGTGCTAGCAGTTCTCCCTACGGGGGTGGGAACTATGGCTACACCTTC
once,.,TRBJ1-4,TRBV7-6,CSSSLEVAGATPTNEKLFF,TGTTCCAGCAGCTTAGAGGTGGCAGGGGCGACCCCAACTAATGAAAAACTGTTTTTT